A selection of T cell receptor beta chains follows, all from one sample in a study of CD4+ T cells in melanoma. Sequenced by immunoSEQ multiplex PCR; TCRdb stores in-frame clones only, minus some. This table holds some 110,000 clones, around 92% found once. The sequenced material came from peripheral blood. These receptors all stem from a human donor with melanoma. Both conserved end residues are part of each CDR3. Size tells how often a clone was seen (once, few, many) or the class of an expanded clone, and some rows leave it out.

v_gene	j_gene	abundance	len	CDR3aa
TRBV7-9	TRBJ1-1	-	15	CASSWGTALNTEAFF
TRBV7-9	TRBJ2-3	few	14	CASSYTRQADTQYF
TRBV30	TRBJ2-5	-	13	CAWSLGGSETQYF
TRBV6-1	TRBJ2-7	many	13	CASVGVSLHEQYF
TRBV6-5	TRBJ1-3	-	15	CASSYSSATGNTIYF
TRBV27	TRBJ1-1	-	13	CASSPDFGTEAFF
TRBV27	TRBJ1-1	-	14	CASKEVGGHSEAFF
TRBV5-1	TRBJ2-1	few	15	CASSFDGDENNEQFF
TRBV6-8	TRBJ1-1	-	15	CASIDSGRMNTEAFF
TRBV10-3	TRBJ2-1	-	19	CATFPRGLAGGGSYNEQFF
TRBV7-9	TRBJ1-2	-	15	CASSLAAGGTYGYTF
TRBV5-4	TRBJ2-1	-	14	CASSLTSGGYEQFF
TRBV28	TRBJ1-2	-	13	CASREGQGDGYTF
TRBV5-1	TRBJ2-5	few	17	CASSLAPPSGGAETQYF
TRBV28	TRBJ2-5	-	14	CASTRTFSQETQYF
TRBV4-2	TRBJ2-7	-	13	CASSLRPSYEQYF
TRBV7-7	TRBJ2-1	-	15	CASSRDSNKNNEQFF
TRBV13	TRBJ2-3	once	19	CASTPLAGKGSVSTDTQYF
TRBV19	TRBJ1-5	-	13	CASSTGISQPQHF
TRBV5-1	TRBJ1-3	-	13	CASSLDRGNTIYF
TRBV11-2	TRBJ2-1	-	16	CASSLHGTGNYNEQFF
TRBV12-5	TRBJ2-2	-	16	CASGVTSPEHTGELFF
TRBV9	TRBJ1-1	-	14	CASSVRAVNTEAFF
TRBV7-2	TRBJ2-5	once	14	CASSPAGTQETQYF
TRBV11-2	TRBJ1-2	-	13	CASSPGAPYGYTF
TRBV11-3	TRBJ2-7	-	14	CASSFGTGAFEQYF
TRBV7-2	TRBJ2-7	-	14	CASSLDRVDYEQYF
TRBV9	TRBJ1-3	-	15	CASSVYGISGNTIYF
TRBV5-4	TRBJ2-3	-	14	CASSFPSGTDTQYF
TRBV4-1	TRBJ2-7	-	18	CASSQDPRKINLVYEQYF
TRBV7-2	TRBJ2-3	-	14	CASSLTSGRDTQYF
TRBV5-4	TRBJ1-2	-	11	CASSLGFGYTF
TRBV6-5	TRBJ1-3	-	13	CASGGVSGNTIYF
TRBV4-3	TRBJ2-7	once	18	CASSQGFSLRGGEYEQYF
TRBV7-3	TRBJ2-7	-	15	CASSFDWGGAYEQYF
TRBV7-9	TRBJ2-7	-	11	CASSLLYEQYF